The 31 T cell receptor beta chains in this list originate from one sample, sequenced in a study of shared clonotypes between healthy human individuals (dated by TCRdb to the early 2020s). Receptors were amplified or captured by the immunoSEQ multiplex PCR assay. Not all clones reach the TCRdb copy of this immuneACCESS table, which keeps in-frame sequences only. Checked studies attribute under half of the gap to unresolved V genes and leave the rest unexplained. Recorded for this sample are hundreds of thousands of clones; roughly 73% of them occurred a single time. The ten largest clones capture roughly 2% of the sample. Sequencing input: memory CD4+ T cells sorted from blood. According to the study, the label for this sample's cell subset or site signals: CD45RA-negative fraction. Receptors originate from a woman aged 25-40 years in good health.

The genes are TRBV30 and TRBJ2-1, with a possible D match to TRBD1 (5 bases). The V gene's germline CDR1 is GTSNPN and CDR2 SVGIG (reference sequence). The V and J ends lost 3 bases and 12 bases respectively, with 21 bases between them. The CDR3 sequence is 14 residues long. The CDR3 protein is CAWRADLGHSMQFF. CDR3 sequence (DNA): TGTGCCTGGAGGGCAGACCTCGGACATAGTATGCAGTTCTTC. Full variable domain (remainder filled in from reference TRBV30 and TRBJ2-1): SQTIHQWPATLVQPVGSPLSLECTVEGTSNPNLYWYRQAAGRGLQLLFYSVGIGQISSEVPQNLSASRPQDRQFILSSKKLLLSDSGFYLCAWRADLGHSMQFFGPGTRLTVL.

V is TRBV6-6 and J is TRBJ2-4, with 8 bases aligning to TRBD1. Germline V gives CDR1 MNHNY, CDR2 SVGAGI (reference sequence). With V trimmed by 6 bases and J by 4 bases, 8 bases remained unmatched. This CDR3 comprises 15 residues. The CDR3 here is CASSQLDRVKNIQYF. The CDR3 coding sequence is TGTGCCAGCAGCCAACTGGACAGGGTGAAAAACATTCAGTACTTC.

J is TRBJ1-5 and V is TRBV7-9; no clear D gene. Trimming removed 1 base at V and 3 bases at J, with 10 bases between. CDR3 size: 15 residues. CDR1 and CDR2 (germline): SEHNR, FQNEAQ (reference sequence). The CDR3 DNA is TGTGCCAGCAGCTTAGGGGAAGTAGACAATCAGCCCCAGCATTTT. This gives the protein CASSLGEVDNQPQHF.

The chain couples TRBV28 to TRBJ2-7; a possible D gene is TRBD1 (6 bases). Germline values: CDR1 MDHEN, CDR2 SYDVKM. V shed 2 bases and J shed 0 bases, with 11 bases lying between them. This CDR3 is 15 amino acids long. This CDR3 is CASSLRTGSSYEQYF. As DNA, the CDR3 is TGTGCCAGCAGTTTACGAACAGGGAGCTCCTACGAGCAGTACTTC.

The V call is TRBV7-3, the J call TRBJ2-3, with D unclear. The CDR3 sequence is 16 residues long. The germline V and J ends were trimmed by 1 base and 5 bases, with 16 bases remaining between them. CDR1 and CDR2 from the germline V gene are SGHTA and FQGTGA. The CDR3 nucleotides read TGTGCCAGCAGCTTAATTCCTTCTATCAGTCAAGATACGCAGTATTTT. Its translation is CASSLIPSISQDTQYF.

The chain joins TRBV2 to TRBJ2-2; no reliable D call. The germline V gene encodes CDR1 SNHLY and CDR2 FYNNEI. CDR3 size: 11 residues. V shed 6 bases and J shed 6 bases, with 5 bases lying between them. Here the CDR3 reads CASSRAGELFF. CDR3 nucleotide sequence: TGTGCCAGCAGCCGGGCCGGGGAGCTGTTTTTT.

A word on this clone: A much more abundant neighbour one base away suggests this may be a read error. Other DNA sequences of this sample code for an identical CDR3. V gene TRBV28 combines with J gene TRBJ1-5, with no clear D. V dropped 6 bases and J dropped 0 bases, with 6 bases sitting between them. This CDR3 region has 13 residues. Germline V gives CDR1 MDHEN, CDR2 SYDVKM. In DNA, the CDR3 is TGTGCCAGCAGCTTTTATAGCAATCAGCCCCAGCATTTT. Translating it yields CASSFYSNQPQHF.

As to this clone: Other DNA sequences in the sample encode the same CDR3. CDR3 DNA sequence: TGTGCCAGCAGCCCTGGACAGGGATACGAGCAGTACTTC. Protein: CASSPGQGYEQYF. The rearrangement links TRBV28 to TRBJ2-7; 8 nucleotides align to TRBD1. V lost 6 bases to trimming and J lost 4 bases; unmatched junction nucleotides: 5. CDR3 size: 13 residues. Germline assignment: CDR1 MDHEN and CDR2 SYDVKM.

The chain links TRBV7-6 to TRBJ2-7; TRBD2 matches at 10 bases. The CDR3 has 15 residues. Germline values: CDR1 SGHVS, CDR2 FNYEAQ. V dropped 4 bases and J dropped 4; count of bases not matched to a gene: 7. CDR3 protein: CASSSGLASQYEQYF. DNA for the CDR3: TGTGCCAGCAGCTCGGGACTAGCGAGCCAATACGAGCAGTACTTC.

This chain uses TRBV6-1 with TRBJ1-5; D not resolved. Trimming took 2 bases from V and 6 from J, leaving 14 bases between them. The germline V gene has CDR1 MNHNS and CDR2 SASEGT. CDR3 length equals 15 residues. DNA of the CDR3: TGTGCCAGCAGTGAATGGGGTGAGTGGGTTCAGCCCCAGCATTTT. It yields the protein CASSEWGEWVQPQHF.

The CDR3 sequence is CAIRDGRGETQYF. The CDR3 region has the DNA TGTGCCATTCGTGACGGGAGAGGGGAGACCCAGTACTTC. This chain links TRBV10-3 with TRBJ2-5; D might be TRBD2 (6 bases). Trimming left V 9 bases short and J 5 bases short, with 16 bases between. The CDR3 is made up of 13 amino acids. Germline V gene lookup returns CDR1 ENHRY and CDR2 SYGVKD.

A single count supports this clone. V and J are TRBV2 and TRBJ2-3, with 12 bases fitting TRBD2. The germline V gene has CDR1 SNHLY and CDR2 FYNNEI. The J segment lost 5 bases and the V segment lost 6 bases, leaving 9 bases of the junction unmatched. This CDR3 has 16 amino acids. For the CDR3, the DNA is TGTGCCAGCAGAGGACGACTAGCGGGAGTCAAAGATACGCAGTATTTT. This codes for CASRGRLAGVKDTQYF.

In regard to this clone: The sample has other DNA sequences that encode this CDR3 too. V gene TRBV5-1 combines with J gene TRBJ2-3; 10 nucleotides align to TRBD1. The J segment lost 6 bases and the V segment lost 4 bases, leaving 5 bases of the junction unmatched. The CDR3 is 14 residues long. Germline V gene sequence: CDR1 SGHRS, CDR2 YFSETQ. CDR3 residues: CASSPGQGSDTQYF. CDR3 coding DNA: TGCGCCAGCAGCCCGGGACAGGGGAGTGATACGCAGTATTTT.

CDR3 protein: CASSLRLGDRERSGNQPQHF. Written as DNA, the CDR3 is TGTGCCAGCAGCTTAAGGCTAGGGGACAGGGAACGGTCGGGCAATCAGCCCCAGCATTTT. The V call is TRBV7-3, the J call TRBJ1-5; 9 bases agree with TRBD1. The CDR3 is made up of 20 amino acids. Trimming took 1 base from V and 2 from J; bases not matched to a gene: 15. CDR1 SGHTA and CDR2 FQGTGA come from the germline V gene.

Only one count was recorded for this clone. The chain uses TRBV28 and TRBJ2-6; D tentatively fits TRBD1 or TRBD2 (5 bases each). This CDR3 contains 20 residues. Germline V CDR1 and CDR2: MDHEN, SYDVKM. V lost 4 bases to trimming and J lost 1 base, with 23 bases between them. The CDR3 loop is CASSSGTLGATGSGANVLTF. CDR3 nucleotides: TGTGCCAGCAGTTCGGGGACGCTAGGGGCCACTGGTTCTGGGGCCAACGTCCTGACTTTC.

This clone has only one observation. The rearrangement links TRBV4-1 to TRBJ1-2; 8 nucleotides match TRBD1. J lost 8 bases, V lost 0 bases, and 17 bases had no gene match. Germline V gene sequence: CDR1 MGHRA, CDR2 YSYEKL. The CDR3 loop spans 18 amino acids. CDR3: CASSQEGAGQASQGGYTF. CDR3 nucleotides: TGCGCCAGCAGCCAAGAAGGTGCGGGACAGGCTAGCCAGGGAGGCTACACCTTC.

V gene TRBV7-2 combines with J gene TRBJ2-7; D is undetermined. The CDR3 length is 15 residues. Trimming removed 5 bases from V and 0 bases from J, with 14 bases in between. CDR1 and CDR2 from the germline V gene are SGHTA and FQGNSA. CDR3 nucleotides: TGTGCCAGCAGCACAAGCGTGATGAGCTCCTACGAGCAGTACTTC. Its protein is CASSTSVMSSYEQYF. The full variable domain, in which reference TRBV7-2 and TRBJ2-7 provide the parts outside the CDR3, is GAGVSQSPSNKVTEKGKDVELRCDPISGHTALYWYRQSLGQGLEFLIYFQGNSAPDKSGLPSDRFSAERTGGSVSTLTIQRTQQEDSAVYLCASSTSVMSSYEQYFGPGTRLTVT.

The gene calls are TRBV7-9 and TRBJ2-7; D is possibly TRBD1 (6 bases). Germline V gene sequence: CDR1 SEHNR, CDR2 FQNEAQ (reference sequence). Trimming removed 3 bases from V and 5 bases from J, with 14 bases in between. The CDR3 is made up of 14 amino acids. This chain's CDR3 is CASSFTRGGDEQYF. The CDR3 DNA follows: TGTGCCAGCAGCTTCACTAGAGGGGGTGACGAGCAGTACTTC.

The chain links TRBV2 to TRBJ1-5; 7 bases line up with TRBD1. This CDR3 is 14 amino acids long. The ends lost 4 bases at V and 3 bases at J; junction bases unmatched: 3. Germline V CDR1 and CDR2: SNHLY, FYNNEI. The CDR3 loop reads CASSAGGNNQPQHF. The CDR3 bases are TGTGCCAGCAGTGCAGGGGGAAACAATCAGCCCCAGCATTTT.

The V and J genes are TRBV7-9 and TRBJ2-3; possibly TRBD2 for D (5 bases). The length of the CDR3 is 15 residues. V gave up 3 bases and J gave up 4 bases, with 14 bases separating them. CDR1 and CDR2 (germline): SEHNR, FQNEAQ (reference sequence). This CDR3 reads CASSFRKGVADTQYF. The CDR3 coding sequence is TGTGCCAGCAGCTTTCGGAAGGGAGTGGCAGATACGCAGTATTTT.

The chain combines TRBV28 with TRBJ1-4; a weak D match, TRBD1 (6 bases). Germline CDR1 MDHEN, CDR2 SYDVKM. The CDR3 is made up of 15 amino acids. V was cut by 5 bases and J by 4 bases, with 14 bases left in between. The CDR3 bases are TGTGCCAGCAGTACAACCAGGGGTTTTAATGAAAAACTGTTTTTT. Protein product: CASSTTRGFNEKLFF.

The rearrangement joins TRBV30 to TRBJ1-5; no clear D. This CDR3 is built from 13 residues. Germline CDR1 reads GTSNPN; CDR2 reads SVGIG (reference sequence). V was cut by 2 bases and J by 0 bases, with 5 bases left in between. This CDR3 reads CAWSSYSNQPQHF. CDR3 coding DNA: TGTGCCTGGAGTAGTTATAGCAATCAGCCCCAGCATTTT.

The chain joins TRBV7-9 to TRBJ1-1, with D unresolved. Trimming took off 4 bases at V and 1 base at J, with 10 bases between the two ends. This CDR3 region has 14 residues. Per germline, CDR1 SEHNR and CDR2 FQNEAQ (reference sequence). DNA for the CDR3: TGTGCCAGCAGCTCGTGGACGGCGAACACTGAAGCTTTCTTT. It encodes CASSSWTANTEAFF.

The rearrangement links TRBV27 to TRBJ2-1; 7 positions agree with TRBD1. Trimming cost V 6 bases and J 9 bases; bases outside gene matches: 14. The CDR3 runs to 15 residues. Germline assignment: CDR1 MNHEY and CDR2 SMNVEV (reference sequence). CDR3 bases: TGTGCCAGCAGCCCTCGAGATTACAGGGGACGTGAGCAGTTCTTC. It codes for CASSPRDYRGREQFF.

V and J are TRBV25-1 and TRBJ2-5, with D uncertain. The V and J ends lost 3 bases and 4 bases respectively, with 6 bases between them. The CDR3 extends over 12 amino acids. Germline CDR1 MGHDK, CDR2 SYGVNS. CDR3 nucleotides: TGTGCCAGCAGTGATTGGGGAGAGACCCAGTACTTC. This gives the protein CASSDWGETQYF. The full variable domain, its missing parts supplied by reference TRBV25-1 and TRBJ2-5, is EADIYQTPRYLVIGTGKKITLECSQTMGHDKMYWYQQDPGMELHLIHYSYGVNSTEKGDLSSESTVSRIRTEHFPLTLESARPSHTSQYLCASSDWGETQYFGPGTRLLVL.

This clone appeared once. The gene calls are TRBV6-5 and TRBJ2-7, with D unclear. V was pared by 6 bases and J by 1 base, with 13 bases between. CDR3 length equals 14 residues. Germline V lookup: CDR1 MNHEY, CDR2 SVGAGI. CDR3 sequence reads: CASRGFQDSYEQYF. CDR3 bases: TGTGCCAGCAGGGGATTTCAGGATTCCTACGAGCAGTACTTC.

This clone has only a few counts. The J gene is TRBJ2-6, the V gene TRBV7-2; 7 bases line up with TRBD1. The CDR3 is 16 residues long. J lost 5 bases, V lost 5 bases, and 9 bases had no gene match. Germline loops: CDR1 SGHTA, CDR2 FQGNSA. The CDR3 loop reads CASSPEGQVRANVLTF. Here the CDR3 DNA reads TGTGCCAGCAGCCCCGAAGGACAGGTGAGGGCCAACGTCCTGACTTTC.

V usage is TRBV6-5 and J usage is TRBJ2-1; 10 positions match TRBD2. Trimming took 0 bases from V and 8 from J; bases not matched to a gene: 7. The CDR3 runs 16 residues. Germline-derived CDR1 and CDR2 are MNHEY and SVGAGI. The DNA for the CDR3 is TGTGCCAGCAGTTACTCGCCTAGCGGGAGCACTGATGAGCAGTTCTTC. Amino acids: CASSYSPSGSTDEQFF.

The chain combines TRBV14 with TRBJ1-5; D call uncertain. Trimming stripped 4 bases from V and 4 bases from J, with 8 bases between. The CDR3 length is 13 residues. Germline CDR1 is SGHDN and CDR2 is FVKESK. The CDR3 sequence is CASSPGRNQPQHF. CDR3 sequence (DNA): TGTGCCAGCAGCCCCGGACGGAATCAGCCCCAGCATTTT.

This clone was recorded a few times. V usage is TRBV4-1 and J usage is TRBJ2-3, with a tentative D call TRBD1 (7 bases). Per the germline V gene, CDR1 is MGHRA and CDR2 is YSYEKL. The CDR3 contains 17 residues. V was pared by 3 bases and J by 2 bases, with 18 bases between. The CDR3 loop is CASSQTVGGQYTDTQYF. The CDR3 DNA reads TGCGCCAGCAGCCAGACGGTGGGGGGACAGTACACAGATACGCAGTATTTT.

This clone was detected a few times. V gene TRBV2 combines with J gene TRBJ1-1; 9 bases line up with TRBD1. CDR1 and CDR2 from the germline V gene are SNHLY and FYNNEI. The V segment lost 6 bases and the J segment 12 bases; nucleotides outside the gene matches: 5. The CDR3 covers 11 residues. CDR3 region: CASSRDRGTFF. DNA of the CDR3: TGTGCCAGCAGCCGAGACAGGGGGACTTTCTTT.